These 5 T cell receptor beta chains were all obtained from the same sample, sequenced in a study of blood T cell repertoires in COVID-19. Some clones are missing from TCRdb's copy, which holds only in-frame ones; the method was immunoSEQ multiplex PCR. This sample has roughly 100,000 clones, with around 84% found just once. What was sequenced was peripheral blood. These receptors were collected from a human donor in a cohort sampled during active COVID-19.

CDR3 sequence (DNA): TGTGCCAGCAGTCTCGACACGGGCAATCAGCCCCAGCATTTT. This sequence encodes CASSLDTGNQPQHF. The chain has TRBV28 and TRBJ1-5; the D is unclear. The germline V and J ends were trimmed by 5 bases and 2 bases, with 10 bases remaining between them. CDR3 length: 14 residues. In germline, CDR1 is MDHEN, CDR2 SYDVKM.

The chain joins TRBV19 to TRBJ2-1; 15 bases are shared with TRBD2. J gave up 4 bases and V 5 bases, and 12 bases lay outside the gene matches. The CDR3 loop spans 19 amino acids. Germline V gene lookup returns CDR1 LNHDA and CDR2 SQIVND (reference sequence). CDR3: CASSWAGLAGGYGYNEQFF. CDR3 nucleotide sequence: TGTGCCAGTAGTTGGGCGGGACTAGCGGGAGGATACGGATACAATGAGCAGTTCTTC.

This clone has a single count. The genes are TRBV10-1 and TRBJ2-7; TRBD1 aligns across 9 bases. CDR3 size: 15 residues. Per germline, CDR1 WNHNN and CDR2 SYGVQD (reference sequence). The V segment lost 2 bases and the J segment 5 bases; nucleotides outside the gene matches: 7. CDR3 sequence reads: CASSEKTGGSDEQYF. Here the CDR3 DNA reads TGCGCCAGCAGTGAGAAGACAGGGGGGAGCGACGAGCAGTACTTC.

This chain links TRBV6-2 or TRBV6-3 with TRBJ2-3, with 11 positions matching TRBD1. The V and J ends lost 2 bases and 8 bases, in that order; junction bases with no gene match: 9. CDR3 length: 16 residues. CDR1 and CDR2 from the germline V gene are MNHEY and SVGEGT. As DNA, the CDR3 is TGTGCCAGCAGTTACCCTCGGACAGGGGGCTTGAGTACGCAGTATTTT. As protein: CASSYPRTGGLSTQYF.

The rearrangement uses TRBV5-1 and TRBJ1-1; 11 bases match TRBD1. The CDR3 loop spans 15 amino acids. V was clipped by 4 bases and J by 8 bases; unmatched bases: 10. CDR1 and CDR2 from the germline V gene are SGHRS and YFSETQ. CDR3 sequence reads: CASSHGTGGRIEAFF. In DNA, the CDR3 is TGCGCCAGCAGCCATGGGACAGGGGGTAGGATCGAAGCTTTCTTT.